The T cell receptor beta chain under discussion was sequenced for a study of cytomegalovirus exposure and HLA in healthy donors. Findings and limits, study-wide: High specificity and sensitivity for cytomegalovirus status were reported for the classifier. 150 to 200 TCR beta chains were listed as cytomegalovirus-associated. First-cohort TCR clusters were later found to tend to co-occur in the approximately 110 validation repertoires. Rarity marked most TCR sequences, yet some public TCRs occurred in many donors.

Germline trimming cut 6 bases from V and 7 bases from J; bases unmatched to any gene: 8. The CDR3 contains 15 residues. Looked up from germline, CDR1 is MDHEN and CDR2 is SYDVKM. Profiling relied on immunoSEQ multiplex PCR, and the TCRdb table lists in-frame clones only, not all of them. Among about 330,000 clones, 87% were seen once, and the ten largest hold 1.2%. A note on this clone: As yet, its antigen is unknown.

The sample comprised PBMCs. This clonotype was sampled from a woman aged 30 to 39 in good health and CMV-seropositive. This rearrangement joins TRBV28 to TRBJ2-4; 11 nucleotides align to TRBD1. The CDR3 region has the DNA TGTGCCAGCAGCCTCACGGGACAGGGGGGGAACATTCAGTACTTC. Residues: CASSLTGQGGNIQYF. The variable domain in full, completed from reference TRBV28 and TRBJ2-4, reads DVKVTQSSRYLVKRTGEKVFLECVQDMDHENMFWYRQDPGLGLRLIYFSYDVKMKEKGDIPEGYSVSREKKERFSLILESASTNQTSMYLCASSLTGQGGNIQYFGAGTRLSVL.